This is a list of T cell receptor beta chains from one sample in a study of blood T cells in healthy people across ages. Using its own MiXCR run on the 5' RACE reads, TCRdb lists one record per CDR3 protein. This table holds about 930,000 distinct CDR3 sequences, about 28% found once. Separately, the same data were catalogued under a study of T cells of mothers and their children.

The sample comprised blood. The origin of the receptors is a woman aged 40 to 50 in good health. CDR3s include the opening cysteine and the closing phenylalanine or tryptophan. A D gene is named only where the DNA matches it firmly. For some rows the clone size is stated as once, few or many, or as a class when expanded; others skip it.

D gene	V gene	J gene	clone size	CDR3 protein	CDR3 DNA
TRBD2	TRBV28	TRBJ2-7	many	CASSLGRTSGVSYEQYF	TGTGCCAGCAGTCTAGGGAGGACTAGCGGGGTCTCCTACGAGCAGTACTTC
-	TRBV7-2	TRBJ1-3	-	CASSLGATSGNTIYF	TGTGCCAGCAGCTTAGGGGCGACGTCTGGAAACACCATATATTTT
-	TRBV6-1	TRBJ1-6	-	CTSSDGVYLSPLHF	TGTACCAGCAGTGACGGGGTTTATCTCTCACCCCTCCACTTT
-	TRBV4-2	TRBJ1-5	-	CASSQDGAGHNQPQHF	TGTGCCAGCAGCCAAGATGGGGCGGGGCACAATCAGCCCCAGCATTTT
TRBD1	TRBV24-1	TRBJ2-2	few	CATRGQGATGELFF	TGTGCCACCAGAGGACAGGGGGCAACCGGGGAGCTGTTTTTT
-	TRBV7-2	TRBJ2-3	many	CASSPHLNTQYF	TGTGCCAGCAGCCCTCATTTGAATACGCAGTATTTT
TRBD2	TRBV6-5	TRBJ2-3	many	CASSYSSGGNPSTDTQYF	TGTGCCAGCAGTTACTCGAGCGGGGGTAACCCTAGCACAGATACGCAGTATTTT
TRBD2	TRBV10-3	TRBJ2-1	many	CAISITGTSGGYEQFF	TGTGCCATCAGTATTACCGGGACTAGCGGGGGATATGAGCAGTTCTTC
TRBD1	TRBV6-2/TRBV6-3	TRBJ2-1	-	CASSSQGAHTSEQFF	TGTGCCAGCAGCTCACAGGGGGCGCATACTAGTGAGCAGTTCTTC
-	TRBV5-6	TRBJ2-7	-	CASSLAGWSHEQYF	TGTGCCAGCAGCTTGGCCGGCTGGAGCCACGAGCAGTACTTC
TRBD1	TRBV28	TRBJ2-7	-	CASSLEQGANEQYF	TGTGCCAGCAGTTTAGAACAGGGGGCGAACGAGCAGTACTTC
-	TRBV6-5	TRBJ1-2	many	CASSYKGGYGYTF	TGTGCCAGCAGTTACAAGGGGGGCTATGGCTACACCTTC
-	TRBV7-2	TRBJ2-7	many	CASSLGPRGVYEQYF	TGTGCCAGCAGCTTAGGCCCCCGTGGGGTCTACGAGCAGTACTTC
TRBD1	TRBV3-1	TRBJ2-7	-	CASSPAGTGGFEQYF	TGTGCCAGCAGCCCAGCGGGGACAGGGGGCTTCGAGCAGTACTTC